A single sample is the source of the 8 T cell receptor beta chains below, sequenced in a study of T cells in Graves' hyperthyroidism and ophthalmopathy. The investigators amplified TCR beta CDR3 regions from RNA transcripts. The HTBI primer set drove a first-round RT-PCR of the TCR CDR3. MiXCR, applied by TCRdb to the multiplex PCR reads, yields one record per CDR3 protein. The table includes 700,000 or so distinct CDR3 sequences, about 15% detected once. The sequenced sample was blood. Receptors were obtained from a man between 18 and 29 years old with Graves' hyperthyroidism.

CDR3 DNA sequence: TGCAGTGCTAGAGATCTCGGTCGGGAGACCCAGTACTTC. Amino acids: CSARDLGRETQYF. The rearrangement joins TRBV20-1 to TRBJ2-5; no reliable D call. V lost 0 bases and J lost 5, with 10 bases in between. This CDR3 has 13 amino acids. Germline V lookup: CDR1 DFQATT, CDR2 SNEGSKA (reference sequence).

As DNA, the CDR3 is TGTGCCAGCAGTTACAGGGGCCTCACAGATACGCAGTATTTT. Amino acids: CASSYRGLTDTQYF. The V gene is TRBV6-2 or TRBV6-3, the J gene TRBJ2-3; D perhaps matches TRBD1 (5 bases). CDR3 length equals 14 residues. The germline CDR1 and CDR2 sequences are MNHEY and SVGEGT. V lost 2 bases to trimming and J lost 2 bases, with 8 bases between them.

The chain links TRBV4-1 to TRBJ1-4, with a tentative D call TRBD1 (5 bases). Germline V CDR1 and CDR2: MGHRA, YSYEKL. The CDR3 totals 16 residues. The germline V and J ends were trimmed by 4 bases and 3 bases, with 15 bases remaining between them. The CDR3 sequence is CASSLRPGRANEKLFF. Written as DNA, the CDR3 is TGCGCCAGCAGCCTAAGACCGGGGCGAGCTAATGAAAAACTGTTTTTT.

V is TRBV4-1 and J is TRBJ2-7, with 10 bases matching TRBD2. TRBJ2-1 matches the DNA end more closely, so the J call is doubtful. The CDR3 sequence is 16 residues long. The germline V gene has CDR1 MGHRA and CDR2 YSYEKL. The CDR3 DNA reads TGCGCCAGCAGCCAAGACGCGCTAGCGGGAGTGTACGAGCAGTTCTTC. This codes for CASSQDALAGVYEQFF.

This clonotype occurred many times. The V call is TRBV12-3 or TRBV12-4, the J call TRBJ2-7; no clear D. The CDR3 is made up of 13 amino acids. V was pared by 1 base and J by 5 bases, with 9 bases between. The CDR3 is CASSLEPPHEQYF. CDR3 DNA sequence: TGTGCCAGCAGTTTAGAACCTCCCCACGAGCAGTACTTC.

This clonotype has more than one count but fewer than ten. The chain joins TRBV28 to TRBJ2-2, with TRBD1 matching over 10 bases. With V trimmed by 6 bases and J by 9 bases, 10 bases remained unmatched. Germline loops: CDR1 MDHEN, CDR2 SYDVKM. The CDR3 consists of 15 residues. The CDR3 loop is CASRIVPGQGRELFF. The CDR3 nucleotides read TGTGCCAGCAGGATCGTCCCGGGACAGGGGAGGGAGCTGTTTTTT.

This clonotype was found many times. The V call is TRBV19, the J call TRBJ1-2; the match to TRBD1 covers 7 bases. The CDR3 covers 15 residues. Germline CDR1 and CDR2: LNHDA and SQIVND (reference sequence). V shed 5 bases and J 0 bases; nucleotides not matched to a gene: 6. The CDR3, as DNA: TGTGCCAGTAGTGTAGCAGGGGGAGCTAACTATGGCTACACCTTC. It codes for CASSVAGGANYGYTF. Looking up the rest from reference TRBV19 and TRBJ1-2 gives the full variable domain: DGGITQSPKYLFRKEGQNVTLSCEQNLNHDAMYWYRQDPGQGLRLIYYSQIVNDFQKGDIAEGYSVSREKKESFPLTVTSAQKNPTAFYLCASSVAGGANYGYTFGSGTRLTVV.

This clonotype was found many times. This chain links TRBV12-3 or TRBV12-4 with TRBJ2-7, with 8 positions matching TRBD2. The CDR3 extends over 18 amino acids. V lost 6 bases to trimming and J lost 6 bases; unmatched junction nucleotides: 22. DNA of the CDR3: TGTGCCAGCAGGCTCCTAAGTCGAGCGGGAGTTCCCTGGAGCGAGCAGTACTTC. Protein sequence: CASRLLSRAGVPWSEQYF.